These 12 T cell receptor beta chains were sequenced from one sample in a study of CD8+CD57+ T cells in acquired aplastic anemia. CDR3 and TCR beta VDJ profiling relied on a genomic DNA template. TCRdb used MiXCR to reprocess the reads, holding one entry per CDR3 protein. The sample lists about 400,000 distinct CDR3 sequences; 55% to 70% were seen once. Sequencing input: sorted CD4+, CD8+, or CD8+CD57+ T cells (not recorded which) from PBMCs. The receptors originated from a human donor in good health, serving as a control.

This clonotype was observed a handful of times. The V gene is TRBV12-3 or TRBV12-4, the J gene TRBJ1-6; D is unresolved. This CDR3 region has 12 residues. V was trimmed by 0 bases and J by 10 bases, leaving 4 bases between them. CDR3 sequence reads: CASSLAGSPLHF. In DNA form, the CDR3 reads TGTGCCAGCAGTTTAGCAGGATCACCCCTCCACTTT.

This sequence joins TRBV3-1 and TRBJ1-4, with TRBD1 matching 8 bases. The CDR3 length is 16 residues. CDR1 and CDR2 (germline): LGHDT, YNNKEL (reference sequence). With V trimmed by 5 bases and J by 2 bases, 7 bases remained unmatched. CDR3 in amino acids: CASSINRGSTNEKLFF. CDR3 bases: TGTGCCAGCAGCATAAACAGGGGGTCGACTAATGAAAAACTGTTTTTT.

This clonotype was recorded many times. The rearrangement joins TRBV5-8 to TRBJ2-3, with D hard to call. V shed 0 bases and J shed 1 base, with 6 bases lying between them. The CDR3 consists of 14 residues. The germline V gene encodes CDR1 SGHTS and CDR2 YDEGEE. The CDR3 coding sequence is TGTGCCAGCAGCTTGGATTCCCGCACAGATACGCAGTATTTT. Translated, it gives CASSLDSRTDTQYF.

This clonotype was seen at least ten times. This sequence joins TRBV4-1 and TRBJ2-5; 10 bases match TRBD1. The CDR3 has 16 residues. CDR1 is MGHRA and CDR2 is YSYEKL in the germline V gene. V shed 2 bases and J 4 bases; nucleotides not matched to a gene: 7. CDR3 in DNA: TGCGCCAGCAGCCAACCACGGGACAGGGGACGAGAGACCCAGTACTTC. Its translation is CASSQPRDRGRETQYF.

V and J are TRBV7-2 and TRBJ1-6; TRBD1 aligns across 9 bases. The CDR3 has 16 residues. V dropped 4 bases and J dropped 13; count of bases not matched to a gene: 14. Germline-derived CDR1 and CDR2 are SGHTA and FQGNSA. The CDR3, as DNA: TGTGCCAGCAGCTCTACCGGGACAGGGTACAATTACCCCCTCCACTTT. Translated: CASSSTGTGYNYPLHF.

As to this clonotype: At one boundary the junction diverges from the germline segment, which might be a read error. V usage is TRBV7-8 and J usage is TRBJ1-5, with D unresolved. Germline V lookup: CDR1 SGHVS, CDR2 FQNEAQ. The CDR3 totals 15 residues. The CDR3 spells CASSDLARSNQAQHF. In DNA form, the CDR3 reads TGTGCCAGCAGTGATTTGGCTCGGAGCAATCAGGCCCAGCATTTT.

The rearrangement joins TRBV6-4 to TRBJ2-3; D may be TRBD1 (6 bases). V was pared by 6 bases and J by 4 bases, with 11 bases between. Per germline, CDR1 MRHNA and CDR2 SNTAGT. CDR3 length: 13 amino acids. In DNA, the CDR3 is TGTGCCAGCAGAACAGGGTCCTCAGATACGCAGTATTTT. Amino acid sequence: CASRTGSSDTQYF.

This clonotype was recorded many times. The gene calls are TRBV30 and TRBJ2-7, with 9 bases that match TRBD1. The V gene's germline CDR1 is GTSNPN and CDR2 SVGIG (reference sequence). This CDR3 comprises 13 residues. The V segment lost 2 bases and the J segment 7 bases; nucleotides outside the gene matches: 6. The DNA of the CDR3 is TGTGCCTGGAGTAAACAGGGGGCTGGTGAGCAGTACTTC. Encoded protein: CAWSKQGAGEQYF.

The gene calls are TRBV7-3 and TRBJ2-5; TRBD1 agrees at 9 bases. Looked up from germline, CDR1 is SGHTA and CDR2 is FQGTGA. The length of the CDR3 is 17 residues. V shed 5 bases and J 5 bases; nucleotides not matched to a gene: 15. CDR3 DNA: TGTGCCAGCAGCATAAGGATCGGGGGACAGGGTCGCGAGACCCAGTACTTC. The encoded protein is CASSIRIGGQGRETQYF.

The chain carries TRBV7-9 and TRBJ2-7; 11 bases line up with TRBD1. The CDR3 extends over 17 amino acids. Germline V lookup: CDR1 SEHNR, CDR2 FQNEAQ (reference sequence). The ends lost 3 bases at V and 3 bases at J; junction bases unmatched: 10. As DNA, the CDR3 is TGTGCCAGCAGCTTCCGGACAGGGGGCGGAATCTACTACGAGCAGTACTTC. Its protein is CASSFRTGGGIYYEQYF.

The CDR3 sequence: CASSYSRSQETQYF. The CDR3 nucleotides are TGTGCCAGCAGTTACTCGCGGTCCCAAGAGACCCAGTACTTC. The V gene is TRBV6-5, the J gene TRBJ2-5; D is unresolved. CDR3 length: 14 residues. Looked up from germline, CDR1 is MNHEY and CDR2 is SVGAGI. Trimming removed 0 bases at V and 1 base at J, with 6 bases between.

Comments on this clonotype: Germline and junction disagree at one end, which may indicate a read error. The V call is TRBV7-3, the J call TRBJ1-6; D may be TRBD1 (5 bases). CDR3 length: 14 amino acids. CDR1 and CDR2 from the germline V gene are SGHTA and FQGTGA. CDR3 residues: CASSLRKVTAADTF. As DNA, the CDR3 is TGTGCCAGCAGCTTACGTAAGGTGACAGCGGCAGATACGTTT.